Listed below are T cell receptor beta chains from one sample, sequenced in a study of cytotoxic CD8 clonotypes in ibrutinib-treated CLL. Clones were sequenced by immunoSEQ multiplex PCR, and TCRdb holds only the in-frame ones, with some missing. The table lists roughly 45,000 clones, 60% to 70% of them singletons. Sample: PBMCs, taken after 24 months of ibrutinib treatment. These receptors came from a human donor with chronic lymphocytic leukemia. The CDR3 runs from the conserved cysteine through the conserved F or W. The D gene is left open where the match is weak. Rows may omit the clone size; those that give it use once, few, many or a size class.

abundance: NA; d_gene: TRBD2; v_gene: TRBV4-1; j_gene: TRBJ2-1; CDR3aa: CASSHSGTSSYNEQFF; CDR3nt: TGCGCCAGCAGCCACAGCGGGACTAGCTCCTACAATGAGCAGTTCTTC
abundance: NA; d_gene: NA; v_gene: TRBV30; j_gene: TRBJ2-3; CDR3aa: CAWSVSTDTQYF; CDR3nt: TGTGCCTGGAGTGTTAGCACAGATACGCAGTATTTT
abundance: NA; d_gene: NA; v_gene: TRBV4-1; j_gene: TRBJ1-1; CDR3aa: CASSLAGGNTEAFF; CDR3nt: TGCGCCAGCAGCCTTGCGGGGGGGAACACTGAAGCTTTCTTT
abundance: NA; d_gene: NA; v_gene: TRBV18; j_gene: TRBJ2-7; CDR3aa: CASTSPQGSNYEQYF; CDR3nt: TGTGCCAGCACCAGTCCCCAGGGATCGAACTACGAGCAGTACTTC
abundance: few; d_gene: TRBD2; v_gene: TRBV2; j_gene: TRBJ2-5; CDR3aa: CASVWTSGPRGGETQYF; CDR3nt: TGTGCCAGCGTCTGGACTAGCGGTCCCCGAGGGGGAGAGACCCAGTACTTC
abundance: NA; d_gene: NA; v_gene: TRBV19; j_gene: TRBJ2-1; CDR3aa: CASSIGSYNEQFF; CDR3nt: TGTGCCAGTAGTATCGGGTCCTACAATGAGCAGTTCTTC
abundance: NA; d_gene: NA; v_gene: TRBV7-9; j_gene: TRBJ1-1; CDR3aa: CASSYRQTENTEAFF; CDR3nt: TGTGCCAGCAGCTACCGGCAGACAGAGAACACTGAAGCTTTCTTT
abundance: NA; d_gene: TRBD1; v_gene: TRBV6-4; j_gene: TRBJ1-1; CDR3aa: CASSDRGHGVGAFF; CDR3nt: TGTGCCAGCAGTGACAGGGGGCATGGAGTAGGGGCTTTCTTT
abundance: NA; d_gene: NA; v_gene: TRBV19; j_gene: TRBJ2-1; CDR3aa: CASSRSGGVYNEQFF; CDR3nt: TGTGCCAGTAGTAGAAGCGGTGGGGTTTACAATGAGCAGTTCTTC
abundance: NA; d_gene: TRBD2; v_gene: TRBV7-3; j_gene: TRBJ2-1; CDR3aa: CASSLRLAGHNEQFF; CDR3nt: TGTGCCAGCAGCTTAAGGCTAGCGGGGCACAATGAGCAGTTCTTC
abundance: NA; d_gene: NA; v_gene: TRBV4-1; j_gene: TRBJ1-4; CDR3aa: CASSKAPLRMDEKLFF; CDR3nt: TGCGCCAGCAGCAAAGCCCCGCTCCGGATGGATGAAAAACTGTTTTTT
abundance: NA; d_gene: TRBD2; v_gene: TRBV10-2; j_gene: TRBJ2-5; CDR3aa: CASSDRAGGWGETQYF; CDR3nt: TGCGCCAGCAGCGATAGAGCGGGAGGGTGGGGAGAGACCCAGTACTTC
abundance: NA; d_gene: NA; v_gene: TRBV4-1; j_gene: TRBJ1-4; CDR3aa: CASSQVVPWGRMIEKLFF; CDR3nt: TGCGCCAGCAGCCAAGTTGTCCCTTGGGGTCGGATGATTGAAAAACTGTTTTTT
abundance: NA; d_gene: NA; v_gene: TRBV6-5; j_gene: TRBJ2-7; CDR3aa: CASHGAGVGEQYF; CDR3nt: TGTGCCAGCCACGGGGCAGGGGTGGGCGAGCAGTACTTC
abundance: NA; d_gene: TRBD2; v_gene: TRBV6-1; j_gene: TRBJ2-1; CDR3aa: CASSESLAGGANEQFF; CDR3nt: TGTGCCAGCAGTGAATCACTAGCGGGGGGGGCCAATGAGCAGTTCTTC
abundance: NA; d_gene: NA; v_gene: TRBV6-1; j_gene: TRBJ2-7; CDR3aa: CASSEMSYEQYF; CDR3nt: TGTGCCAGCAGTGAAATGAGCTACGAGCAGTACTTC
abundance: NA; d_gene: NA; v_gene: TRBV27; j_gene: TRBJ2-3; CDR3aa: CASSSWGDTQYF; CDR3nt: TGTGCCAGCAGTTCCTGGGGAGATACGCAGTATTTT
abundance: NA; d_gene: NA; v_gene: TRBV6-5; j_gene: TRBJ1-4; CDR3aa: CAPARERATNEKLFF; CDR3nt: TGTGCCCCAGCCCGTGAACGGGCAACTAATGAAAAACTGTTTTTT
abundance: NA; d_gene: NA; v_gene: TRBV7-9; j_gene: TRBJ2-1; CDR3aa: CASSFGKTSSYNEQFF; CDR3nt: TGTGCCAGCAGCTTTGGCAAAACGAGCTCCTACAATGAGCAGTTCTTC
abundance: NA; d_gene: NA; v_gene: TRBV15; j_gene: TRBJ1-3; CDR3aa: CATSRGGTAGNTIYF; CDR3nt: TGTGCCACCAGCAGAGGAGGGACCGCTGGAAACACCATATATTTT
abundance: few; d_gene: TRBD2; v_gene: TRBV2; j_gene: TRBJ2-1; CDR3aa: CASSEDGLAGYNEQFF; CDR3nt: TGTGCCAGCAGTGAAGATGGGCTAGCGGGGTACAATGAGCAGTTCTTC
abundance: NA; d_gene: NA; v_gene: TRBV10-3; j_gene: TRBJ2-7; CDR3aa: CAIGGVSYEQYF; CDR3nt: TGTGCCATCGGCGGGGTCTCCTACGAGCAGTACTTC
abundance: NA; d_gene: NA; v_gene: TRBV27; j_gene: TRBJ2-7; CDR3aa: CASRPDGGRGEQYF; CDR3nt: TGTGCCAGCAGGCCCGACGGGGGTAGAGGCGAGCAGTACTTC
abundance: few; d_gene: TRBD2; v_gene: TRBV30; j_gene: TRBJ2-4; CDR3aa: CAWSISGNSKNIQYF; CDR3nt: TGTGCCTGGAGTATCAGCGGGAATTCCAAAAACATTCAGTACTTC
abundance: NA; d_gene: NA; v_gene: TRBV6-5; j_gene: TRBJ1-4; CDR3aa: CASSYSMWTNEKLFF; CDR3nt: TGTGCCAGCAGTTACTCGATGTGGACTAATGAAAAACTGTTTTTT
abundance: NA; d_gene: NA; v_gene: TRBV10-3; j_gene: TRBJ1-6; CDR3aa: CAISEGPLYNSPLHF; CDR3nt: TGTGCCATCAGTGAGGGACCCCTCTATAATTCACCCCTCCACTTT
abundance: NA; d_gene: NA; v_gene: TRBV5-1; j_gene: TRBJ1-3; CDR3aa: CASSLTGPPSGNTIYF; CDR3nt: TGCGCCAGCAGCTTGACAGGGCCGCCCTCTGGAAACACCATATATTTT
abundance: many; d_gene: TRBD2; v_gene: TRBV19; j_gene: TRBJ2-3; CDR3aa: CATARVAGAPTGYF; CDR3nt: TGTGCCACTGCCCGAGTAGCGGGGGCCCCTACGGGGTATTTT
abundance: NA; d_gene: NA; v_gene: TRBV27; j_gene: TRBJ2-1; CDR3aa: CASSLPSGYEQFF; CDR3nt: TGTGCCAGCAGTTTACCTTCGGGGTATGAGCAGTTCTTC
abundance: NA; d_gene: NA; v_gene: TRBV30; j_gene: TRBJ1-2; CDR3aa: CAWSVRRRTNYGYTF; CDR3nt: TGTGCCTGGAGTGTCAGGCGACGGACTAACTATGGCTACACCTTC
abundance: NA; d_gene: NA; v_gene: TRBV28; j_gene: TRBJ2-1; CDR3aa: CASSHWGTNFYNEQFF; CDR3nt: TGTGCCAGCAGCCACTGGGGGACAAATTTTTACAATGAGCAGTTCTTC
abundance: NA; d_gene: NA; v_gene: TRBV5-6; j_gene: TRBJ1-3; CDR3aa: CASSLVSDSSGNTIYF; CDR3nt: TGTGCCAGCAGCTTGGTTTCAGACAGCTCTGGAAACACCATATATTTT
abundance: NA; d_gene: TRBD1; v_gene: TRBV2; j_gene: TRBJ1-5; CDR3aa: CASSGDRTQPQHF; CDR3nt: TGTGCCAGCAGTGGGGACAGAACTCAGCCCCAGCATTTT
abundance: NA; d_gene: TRBD1; v_gene: TRBV6-1; j_gene: TRBJ1-6; CDR3aa: CASSGRDRGSYNSPLHF; CDR3nt: TGTGCCAGCAGTGGCAGGGACAGGGGATCCTATAATTCACCCCTCCACTTT
abundance: once; d_gene: TRBD2; v_gene: TRBV4-1; j_gene: TRBJ2-1; CDR3aa: CASSQDTSGVYNEQFF; CDR3nt: TGCGCCAGCAGCCAAGATACTAGCGGGGTCTACAATGAGCAGTTCTTC
abundance: NA; d_gene: TRBD1; v_gene: TRBV7-2; j_gene: TRBJ2-7; CDR3aa: CASSLARRLDRGPYEQYF; CDR3nt: TGTGCCAGCAGCTTAGCGCGCCGATTGGACAGGGGTCCCTACGAGCAGTACTTC
abundance: NA; d_gene: NA; v_gene: TRBV30; j_gene: TRBJ1-1; CDR3aa: CAWSVQAGTEAFF; CDR3nt: TGTGCCTGGAGTGTACAGGCGGGCACTGAAGCTTTCTTT
abundance: few; d_gene: NA; v_gene: TRBV11-2; j_gene: TRBJ2-7; CDR3aa: CASSLVAGDYEQYF; CDR3nt: TGTGCCAGCAGCTTAGTCGCAGGCGACTACGAGCAGTACTTC
abundance: NA; d_gene: TRBD2; v_gene: TRBV7-2; j_gene: TRBJ2-5; CDR3aa: CASSLSGGETQYF; CDR3nt: TGTGCCAGCAGCTTATCCGGGGGGGAGACCCAGTACTTC
abundance: NA; d_gene: NA; v_gene: TRBV7-2; j_gene: TRBJ1-1; CDR3aa: CASSHGGTEAFF; CDR3nt: TGTGCCAGCAGCCACGGGGGCACTGAAGCTTTCTTT
abundance: NA; d_gene: NA; v_gene: TRBV6-1; j_gene: TRBJ1-5; CDR3aa: CASSQRIQGPQHF; CDR3nt: TGTGCCAGCAGTCAACGGATTCAAGGGCCCCAGCATTTT
abundance: NA; d_gene: TRBD1; v_gene: TRBV27; j_gene: TRBJ1-1; CDR3aa: CASSAGQAWVNTEAFF; CDR3nt: TGTGCCAGCAGCGCTGGACAGGCATGGGTGAACACTGAAGCTTTCTTT
abundance: NA; d_gene: TRBD2; v_gene: TRBV30; j_gene: TRBJ2-7; CDR3aa: CAWSVFLGGGREQYF; CDR3nt: TGTGCCTGGAGTGTATTTCTCGGCGGGGGGAGAGAGCAGTACTTC
abundance: NA; d_gene: NA; v_gene: TRBV6-4; j_gene: TRBJ2-1; CDR3aa: CASSIQQGREQFF; CDR3nt: TGTGCCAGCAGCATACAACAGGGACGTGAGCAGTTCTTC
abundance: NA; d_gene: NA; v_gene: TRBV27; j_gene: TRBJ1-4; CDR3aa: CASSSSFSTGRREKLFF; CDR3nt: TGTGCCAGCAGTTCGTCATTCAGCACAGGGCGGCGCGAAAAACTGTTTTTT
abundance: NA; d_gene: NA; v_gene: TRBV5-1; j_gene: TRBJ2-5; CDR3aa: CASSLEGTQETQYF; CDR3nt: TGCGCCAGCAGCTTGGAAGGCACGCAAGAGACCCAGTACTTC
abundance: NA; d_gene: NA; v_gene: TRBV29-1; j_gene: TRBJ2-5; CDR3aa: CSVEDRWETQYF; CDR3nt: TGCAGCGTTGAAGATCGGTGGGAGACCCAGTACTTC
abundance: few; d_gene: NA; v_gene: TRBV28; j_gene: TRBJ2-7; CDR3aa: CASSLELQWGVYEQYF; CDR3nt: TGTGCCAGCAGTTTAGAGTTGCAGTGGGGGGTCTACGAGCAGTACTTC
abundance: NA; d_gene: TRBD1; v_gene: TRBV7-9; j_gene: TRBJ2-5; CDR3aa: CASSLGSGMATGSLETQYF; CDR3nt: TGTGCCAGCAGCCTTGGAAGCGGTATGGCGACAGGGTCGTTGGAGACCCAGTACTTC
abundance: few; d_gene: NA; v_gene: TRBV7-3; j_gene: TRBJ1-2; CDR3aa: CASSLDTEGYGYTF; CDR3nt: TGTGCCAGCAGCTTGGACACGGAGGGCTATGGCTACACCTTC
abundance: NA; d_gene: NA; v_gene: TRBV7-9; j_gene: TRBJ1-1; CDR3aa: CASSEGLRRLNTEAFF; CDR3nt: TGTGCCAGCAGCGAGGGGCTCCGTAGGTTGAACACTGAAGCTTTCTTT
abundance: NA; d_gene: NA; v_gene: TRBV28; j_gene: TRBJ2-2; CDR3aa: CASIPFYTGELFF; CDR3nt: TGTGCCAGCATCCCCTTTTACACCGGGGAGCTGTTTTTT
abundance: NA; d_gene: NA; v_gene: TRBV9; j_gene: TRBJ2-3; CDR3aa: CASSESWGVSTDTQYF; CDR3nt: TGTGCCAGCAGCGAAAGTTGGGGGGTGAGCACAGATACGCAGTATTTT
abundance: NA; d_gene: TRBD1; v_gene: TRBV9; j_gene: TRBJ2-1; CDR3aa: CASSQTGVNNEQFF; CDR3nt: TGTGCCAGCAGTCAGACAGGGGTAAACAATGAGCAGTTCTTC
abundance: NA; d_gene: TRBD1; v_gene: TRBV5-6; j_gene: TRBJ2-7; CDR3aa: CASSFGRQGNEQYF; CDR3nt: TGTGCCAGCAGCTTCGGAAGACAGGGGAACGAGCAGTACTTC
abundance: NA; d_gene: NA; v_gene: TRBV5-1; j_gene: TRBJ1-2; CDR3aa: CASSLARGFSGYTF; CDR3nt: TGCGCCAGCAGCTTGGCCCGAGGTTTCTCTGGCTACACCTTC
abundance: NA; d_gene: NA; v_gene: TRBV5-1; j_gene: TRBJ2-1; CDR3aa: CASRDVEERAYNEQFF; CDR3nt: TGCGCCAGCAGGGACGTTGAGGAGCGGGCCTACAATGAGCAGTTCTTC
abundance: NA; d_gene: NA; v_gene: TRBV7-9; j_gene: TRBJ1-2; CDR3aa: CASSQLSPSGYTF; CDR3nt: TGTGCCAGCAGCCAACTTTCGCCTTCAGGCTACACCTTC
abundance: NA; d_gene: NA; v_gene: TRBV6-1; j_gene: TRBJ1-1; CDR3aa: CASRMSRMNTEAFF; CDR3nt: TGTGCCAGCAGGATGTCCCGTATGAACACTGAAGCTTTCTTT